The 14 T cell receptor beta chains listed next were all sequenced from one sample in a study of ipilimumab plus nivolumab after autologous stem cell transplantation. Produced via immunoSEQ multiplex PCR; TCRdb's table is partial and in-frame only. The repertoire consists of approximately 15,000 clones, with roughly 84% occurring once and the leading ten covering 35% to 40%. The specimen comprised PBMCs, sampled in a trial of ipilimumab plus nivolumab as post-transplant consolidation. The receptors were gathered from a male donor with diffuse large B-cell lymphoma.

As DNA, the CDR3 is TGCGCCAGCAGCTTGACGACAGGCTACAATGAGCAGTTCTTC. Amino acids: CASSLTTGYNEQFF. The V call is TRBV5-1, the J call TRBJ2-1, with D maybe TRBD1 (6 bases). The CDR3 loop spans 14 amino acids. The germline V gene encodes CDR1 SGHRS and CDR2 YFSETQ. Trimming stripped 1 base from V and 3 bases from J, with 8 bases between.

This chain links TRBV7-3 with TRBJ2-2; D might be TRBD1 or TRBD2, each matching 6 bases. CDR3 length: 20 amino acids. V was trimmed by 1 base and J by 1 base, leaving 22 bases between them. The germline V gene encodes CDR1 SGHTA and CDR2 FQGTGA. The CDR3 sequence: CASSLIGTKRGDKNTGELFF. The CDR3 DNA reads TGTGCCAGCAGCTTAATAGGTACTAAAAGGGGGGACAAGAACACCGGGGAGCTGTTTTTT.

J is TRBJ1-1 and V is TRBV9; D perhaps matches TRBD1 (6 bases). This CDR3 has 12 amino acids. Germline V gene data show CDR1 as SGDLS and CDR2 as YYNGEE. The V and J ends lost 3 bases and 9 bases respectively, with 12 bases between them. The CDR3 DNA follows: TGTGCCAGCAGCGGCTCCCAGGGGAAAGCTTTCTTT. Its translation: CASSGSQGKAFF.

V is TRBV11-1 and J is TRBJ2-1; a weak D match, TRBD2 (5 bases). V dropped 2 bases and J dropped 7 bases, with 15 bases sitting between them. The germline V gene encodes CDR1 SGHAT and CDR2 FQDESV (reference sequence). This CDR3 has 15 residues. This CDR3 is CASSLWRTAENEQFF. The CDR3, as DNA: TGTGCCAGCAGCTTATGGCGGACTGCAGAGAATGAGCAGTTCTTC.

J is TRBJ1-1 and V is TRBV30; 8 bases agree with TRBD1. Trimming cost V 0 bases and J 11 bases; bases outside gene matches: 5. This CDR3 has 12 residues. CDR1 is GTSNPN, CDR2 SVGIG, per germline (reference sequence). CDR3 region: CAWSVDRVGAFF. The CDR3 DNA is TGTGCCTGGAGTGTGGACAGGGTCGGGGCTTTCTTT.

The chain links TRBV11-2 to TRBJ1-1, with D possibly being TRBD1 (5 bases). The V gene lost 4 bases and the J gene lost 4 bases, with 10 bases spanning the gap. CDR1 and CDR2 from the germline V gene are SGHAT and FQNNGV. The CDR3 totals 13 residues. The CDR3 DNA sequence: TGTGCCAGCAGCTCCGGGGCGAGCACTGAAGCTTTCTTT. Its translation is CASSSGASTEAFF.

The gene calls are TRBV7-6 and TRBJ1-3; 11 bases match TRBD1. The CDR3 length is 18 residues. The V gene end was trimmed by 5 bases and the J gene end by 2 bases; junction bases not matched to a gene: 11. The germline CDR1 and CDR2 sequences are SGHVS and FNYEAQ. The CDR3 nucleotides read TGTGCCAGCAGCGAGTCTACGGGGACAGGGGGTACTGGAAACACCATATATTTT. It encodes CASSESTGTGGTGNTIYF.

V and J are TRBV4-2 and TRBJ2-1; 13 bases are shared with TRBD2. Germline lookup yields CDR1 LGHNA and CDR2 YNFKEQ. V dropped 6 bases and J dropped 6; count of bases not matched to a gene: 5. The CDR3 spans 15 residues. As DNA, the CDR3 is TGTGCCAGCAGGCTACTAGCGGGGGGGCTCAATGAGCAGTTCTTC. This codes for CASRLLAGGLNEQFF.

This clone turned up a few times. The V gene is TRBV10-3, the J gene TRBJ1-3; D might be TRBD1 (6 bases). Per the germline V gene, CDR1 is ENHRY and CDR2 is SYGVKD. This CDR3 has 14 amino acids. The V end lost 8 bases, the J end lost 2 bases, and 13 bases lay between the germline ends. CDR3 in amino acids: CAIFQGGTGNTIYF. The CDR3 nucleotides are TGTGCCATCTTTCAAGGGGGGACTGGAAACACCATATATTTT.

CDR3 region: CASSRSEGSDQPQHF. The CDR3 DNA is TGCGCCAGCAGCCGATCGGAGGGGTCGGATCAGCCCCAGCATTTT. The rearrangement links TRBV4-1 to TRBJ1-5, with a tentative D call TRBD1 (5 bases). The V end was cut by 4 bases, the J end by 5 bases, with 15 bases between. CDR1 is MGHRA and CDR2 is YSYEKL in the germline V gene. The CDR3 has 15 amino acids.

The gene calls are TRBV19 and TRBJ2-5; the D gene is possibly TRBD1 (7 bases). V was clipped by 1 base and J by 4 bases, with 10 bases between them. The CDR3 is 14 amino acids. The germline gives CDR1 LNHDA, CDR2 SQIVND (reference sequence). CDR3 DNA: TGTGCCAGTAGTATAGGTCAGGGGGGAGAGACCCAGTACTTC. Translated: CASSIGQGGETQYF.

This chain links TRBV11-3 with TRBJ2-5; 7 bases match TRBD2. The CDR3 extends over 15 amino acids. CDR1 SGHNT and CDR2 YENEEA come from the germline V gene. J lost 5 bases, V lost 0 bases, and 6 bases had no gene match. The CDR3 spells CASSLERGREETQYF. CDR3 nucleotides: TGTGCCAGCAGCTTAGAGAGAGGGCGGGAGGAGACCCAGTACTTC.

The V gene is TRBV7-3, the J gene TRBJ2-7, with D tentatively TRBD1 (6 bases). Germline loops: CDR1 SGHTA, CDR2 FQGTGA. The CDR3 is 13 residues long. V gave up 4 bases and J gave up 5 bases, with 12 bases separating them. The CDR3 DNA is TGTGCCAGCAGCTCTTCAGGGGTCAACGAGCAGTACTTC. Protein: CASSSSGVNEQYF.

This clone was seen more than once but under ten times. The chain recombines TRBV7-3 with TRBJ1-3; D not certain. Trimming removed 5 bases at V and 1 base at J, with 18 bases between. The germline V gene has CDR1 SGHTA and CDR2 FQGTGA. CDR3 length: 17 residues. CDR3 amino acids: CASSQRETQTSGNTIYF. The CDR3 DNA follows: TGTGCCAGCAGCCAGAGGGAGACACAGACTTCTGGAAACACCATATATTTT.